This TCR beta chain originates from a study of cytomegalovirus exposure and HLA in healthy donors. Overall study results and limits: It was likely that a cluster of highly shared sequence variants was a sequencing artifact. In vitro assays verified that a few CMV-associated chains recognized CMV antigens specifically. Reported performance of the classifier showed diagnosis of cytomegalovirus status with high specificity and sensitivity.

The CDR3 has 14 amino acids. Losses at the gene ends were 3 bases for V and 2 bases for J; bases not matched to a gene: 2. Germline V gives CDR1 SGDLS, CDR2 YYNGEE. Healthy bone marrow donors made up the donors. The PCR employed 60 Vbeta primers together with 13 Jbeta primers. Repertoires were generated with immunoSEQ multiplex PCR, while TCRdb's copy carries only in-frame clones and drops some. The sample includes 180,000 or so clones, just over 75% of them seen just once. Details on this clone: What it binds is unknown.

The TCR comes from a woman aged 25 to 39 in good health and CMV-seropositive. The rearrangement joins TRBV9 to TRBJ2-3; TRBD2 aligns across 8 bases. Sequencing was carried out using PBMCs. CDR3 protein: CASSGSGDTDTQYF. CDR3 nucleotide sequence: TGTGCCAGCAGCGGTAGCGGGGACACAGATACGCAGTATTTT.